These T cell receptor beta chains were read from a single sample in a study of T and B cells in COVID-19 patients. Each CDR3 protein gets one entry after TCRdb re-called the multiplex PCR reads with MiXCR. The sample lists over 8,000 distinct CDR3 sequences, over 35% occurring once. Sequenced: blood. The receptor source for this set is a human donor with active COVID-19. Both conserved end residues are part of each CDR3. Each record gives: clone size, D gene, J gene, V gene, CDR3 DNA, CDR3 protein. D genes are given only for firm matches. Size tells how often a clone was seen (once, few, many) or the class of an expanded clone, and some rows leave it out.

size: few
D: TRBD1
J: TRBJ2-7
V: TRBV12-3/TRBV12-4
DNA: TGTGCCAGCAGACCGACAGGGCGGAACGAGCAGTACTTC
CDR3: CASRPTGRNEQYF

size: few
D: TRBD1
J: TRBJ1-6
V: TRBV30
DNA: TGTGCCTGGAGGGGGACAGGGGTCAATTCACCCCTCCACTTT
CDR3: CAWRGTGVNSPLHF

size: few
D: .
J: TRBJ1-5
V: TRBV18
DNA: TGTGCCAGCTCACCAAAAGGGGTTAGCAATCAGCCCCAGCATTTT
CDR3: CASSPKGVSNQPQHF

size: .
D: TRBD1
J: TRBJ2-5
V: TRBV15
DNA: TGTGCCACCAGCAGTGGTACCGGACAGGTTGAAGAGACCCAGTACTTC
CDR3: CATSSGTGQVEETQYF

size: .
D: .
J: TRBJ1-1
V: TRBV6-5
DNA: TGTGCCAGCACTCCCGGGGTACTCACTGAAGCTTTCTTT
CDR3: CASTPGVLTEAFF

size: few
D: .
J: TRBJ2-7
V: TRBV6-5
DNA: TGTGCCAGCACCGACCCTTCTAGCGAGCAGTACTTC
CDR3: CASTDPSSEQYF

size: .
D: TRBD1
J: TRBJ1-1
V: TRBV19
DNA: TGTGCCAGTAGTCCCGGGACAGTTATGAACACTGAAGCTTTCTTT
CDR3: CASSPGTVMNTEAFF

size: .
D: .
J: TRBJ1-3
V: TRBV29-1
DNA: TGCAGCGTTGGAGGGACGGGGTCTGGAAACACCATATATTTT
CDR3: CSVGGTGSGNTIYF

size: few
D: .
J: TRBJ1-6
V: TRBV12-3/TRBV12-4
DNA: TGTGCCAGCAGGACCCAGGGCTCACCCCTCCACTTT
CDR3: CASRTQGSPLHF

size: few
D: .
J: TRBJ1-1
V: TRBV30
DNA: TGTGCCTGGAGTGTCACTAAGAACACTGAAGCTTTCTTT
CDR3: CAWSVTKNTEAFF

size: .
D: TRBD2
J: TRBJ2-2
V: TRBV15
DNA: TGTGCCACCAGCAGAGATCTTCGACTAGCGGGGGGGCGGACCGGGGAGCTGTTTTTT
CDR3: CATSRDLRLAGGRTGELFF

size: .
D: .
J: TRBJ2-3
V: TRBV5-1
DNA: TGCGCCAGCACCAAAGGAGGGGGAGCAGATACGCAGTATTTT
CDR3: CASTKGGGADTQYF

size: few
D: .
J: TRBJ2-7
V: TRBV12-3/TRBV12-4
DNA: TGTGCCAGCAGTTACCCCCCGCAGGCAAGCTCCTACGAGCAGTACTTC
CDR3: CASSYPPQASSYEQYF

size: .
D: .
J: TRBJ1-3
V: TRBV20-1
DNA: TGCAGTGCTACCAGTTCACAGGGAACTGCAAACACCATATATTTT
CDR3: CSATSSQGTANTIYF

size: .
D: .
J: TRBJ2-2
V: TRBV6-1
DNA: TGTGCCAGCAGTGAAATAGTGGGTGGCCTGGCGCGGACCGGGGAGCTGTTTTTT
CDR3: CASSEIVGGLARTGELFF

size: few
D: .
J: TRBJ2-7
V: TRBV19
DNA: TGTGCCAGTATAATAGATAGGGGCTACGAGCAGTACTTC
CDR3: CASIIDRGYEQYF

size: few
D: TRBD1
J: TRBJ2-1
V: TRBV6-5
DNA: TGTGCCAGCAGAAGGGGACAGGGGGCTGATCTCCAGTTCTTC
CDR3: CASRRGQGADLQFF

size: .
D: TRBD2
J: TRBJ2-3
V: TRBV6-5
DNA: TGTGCCAGCAGTTATAGTGCTAGCGGGGGGGCCACAGATACGCAGTATTTT
CDR3: CASSYSASGGATDTQYF

size: few
D: .
J: TRBJ1-1
V: TRBV19
DNA: TGTGCCAGTAGTATAACGACGAACACTGAAGCTTTCTTT
CDR3: CASSITTNTEAFF

size: few
D: .
J: TRBJ2-1
V: TRBV5-6
DNA: TGTGCCAGCAGCTTGTATAACTACAATGAGCAGTTCTTC
CDR3: CASSLYNYNEQFF

size: medium-sized
D: .
J: TRBJ2-2
V: TRBV6-2/TRBV6-3
DNA: TGTGCCAGCAGGCCCACTAGGAACACCGGGGAGCTGTTTTTT
CDR3: CASRPTRNTGELFF

size: .
D: .
J: TRBJ1-5
V: TRBV19
DNA: TGTGCCAGTAGTCTATTCAGGGCAGCAGTTAGCAATCAGCCCCAGCATTTT
CDR3: CASSLFRAAVSNQPQHF

size: few
D: TRBD2
J: TRBJ2-2
V: TRBV27
DNA: TGTGCCAGCAGTTCCCGACTAGCGGGAGGCGCGAACACCGGGGAGCTGTTTTTT
CDR3: CASSSRLAGGANTGELFF

size: few
D: TRBD1
J: TRBJ1-4
V: TRBV5-4
DNA: TGTGCCAGCACCAACACGGGACAGGGAGATGAAAAACTGTTTTTT
CDR3: CASTNTGQGDEKLFF

size: few
D: .
J: TRBJ2-7
V: TRBV6-2/TRBV6-3
DNA: TGTGCCAGCAGTTACGTAAGAACCTACGAGCAGTACTTC
CDR3: CASSYVRTYEQYF

size: .
D: .
J: TRBJ1-5
V: TRBV6-6
DNA: TGTGCCAGCAGTTACTCGATCGGGAGGGGCGGCGATCAGCCCCAGCATTTT
CDR3: CASSYSIGRGGDQPQHF

size: .
D: .
J: TRBJ1-2
V: TRBV7-9
DNA: TGTGCCAGCAGCTTTCATGGCGGCAACTATGGCTACACCTTC
CDR3: CASSFHGGNYGYTF

size: .
D: .
J: TRBJ1-2
V: TRBV29-1
DNA: TGCAGCGTTGAAGTTACTCCGGGTGGCTACACCTTC
CDR3: CSVEVTPGGYTF

size: .
D: TRBD1
J: TRBJ1-4
V: TRBV30
DNA: TGTGCCTTAGGACAGGGAGCCGGGCCAAGTCAAAAACTGTTTTTT
CDR3: CALGQGAGPSQKLFF

size: .
D: .
J: TRBJ2-7
V: TRBV6-1
DNA: TGTGCCAGCAGTGATGTGGGGGTGACCTCCTACGAGCAGTACTTC
CDR3: CASSDVGVTSYEQYF

size: few
D: .
J: TRBJ1-1
V: TRBV19
DNA: TGTGCCAGTAGTATCGGAATTGCCACTGAAGCTTTCTTT
CDR3: CASSIGIATEAFF

size: few
D: .
J: TRBJ2-2
V: TRBV6-5
DNA: TGTGCCAGCAGTGGTGGACAGCGGGAGCTGTTTTTT
CDR3: CASSGGQRELFF

size: medium-sized
D: .
J: TRBJ2-7
V: TRBV19
DNA: TGTGCCAGTTGGGCTGGAGAGCAGTACTTC
CDR3: CASWAGEQYF

size: once
D: .
J: TRBJ2-6
V: TRBV15
DNA: TGTGCCACCAGTCGAGTGGCGGGGGCCAACGTCCTGACTTTC
CDR3: CATSRVAGANVLTF

size: .
D: TRBD1
J: TRBJ2-7
V: TRBV6-1
DNA: TGTGCCAACAGCACGACAGGGCCCGGCGAGCAGTACTTC
CDR3: CANSTTGPGEQYF

size: few
D: .
J: TRBJ1-2
V: TRBV6-5
DNA: TGTGCCAGCAGTAGCCCATTGGATTCGGGCTACACCTTC
CDR3: CASSSPLDSGYTF

size: few
D: TRBD1
J: TRBJ2-3
V: TRBV10-3
DNA: TGTGCCATCAGTGAGCCGACAGGGACCACAGATACGCAGTATTTT
CDR3: CAISEPTGTTDTQYF

size: .
D: .
J: TRBJ2-7
V: TRBV19
DNA: TGTGCCAGTAGTAACCCGCCCCTAGTCTACGAGCAGTACTTC
CDR3: CASSNPPLVYEQYF

size: .
D: .
J: TRBJ1-6
V: TRBV4-2
DNA: TGTGCCAGCAGCCAAGAAACGGGGGGTGGGCATAATTCACCCCTCCACTTT
CDR3: CASSQETGGGHNSPLHF

size: few
D: .
J: TRBJ2-1
V: TRBV13
DNA: TGTGCCAGCAGCTCGGGACTCCGCAATGAGCAGTTCTTC
CDR3: CASSSGLRNEQFF

size: .
D: .
J: TRBJ2-7
V: TRBV19
DNA: TGTGCCAGTAGGAACTGGGACCCTGGGGCCTACGAGCAGTACTTC
CDR3: CASRNWDPGAYEQYF

size: .
D: TRBD2
J: TRBJ2-3
V: TRBV24-1
DNA: TGTGCCACCAGTGACGGACTAGCGTACACAGATACGCAGTATTTT
CDR3: CATSDGLAYTDTQYF

size: .
D: TRBD1
J: TRBJ1-4
V: TRBV18
DNA: TGTGCCAGCTCACCTCCGGGACAGGCGCGGGAAAAACTGTTTTTT
CDR3: CASSPPGQAREKLFF

size: .
D: TRBD1
J: TRBJ2-5
V: TRBV6-4
DNA: TGTGCCAGCAGTGCCGAGGCAGGGGGAGAGACCCAGTACTTC
CDR3: CASSAEAGGETQYF

size: .
D: TRBD2
J: TRBJ2-2
V: TRBV6-5
DNA: TGTGCCATCGGAGATAGCGGGATGACCGGGGAGCTGTTTTTT
CDR3: CAIGDSGMTGELFF

size: .
D: .
J: TRBJ2-7
V: TRBV18
DNA: TGTGCCAGCTCACTAATCATGGAGGAGCAGTACTTC
CDR3: CASSLIMEEQYF

size: .
D: .
J: TRBJ2-2
V: TRBV6-1
DNA: TGTGCCACCCAGGACCCCCCGCCGGGGGAGCTGTTTTTT
CDR3: CATQDPPPGELFF

size: .
D: .
J: TRBJ1-1
V: TRBV18
DNA: TGTGCCAGCTCACCAAGGGAGAGGGGGTTTAACACTGAAGCTTTCTTT
CDR3: CASSPRERGFNTEAFF

size: few
D: .
J: TRBJ2-5
V: TRBV6-5
DNA: TGTGCCAGCAGTCCCCACACCGTGGGGGGCCAAGAGACCCAGTACTTC
CDR3: CASSPHTVGGQETQYF

size: medium-sized
D: .
J: TRBJ2-7
V: TRBV5-5
DNA: TGTGCCAGCAGCCTTATCACGTCCACCGGCGACGAGCAGTACTTC
CDR3: CASSLITSTGDEQYF

size: few
D: .
J: TRBJ2-1
V: TRBV11-3
DNA: TGTGCCAGCAGCTTTACAAATGAGCAGTTCTTC
CDR3: CASSFTNEQFF

size: .
D: .
J: TRBJ1-6
V: TRBV5-4
DNA: TGTGCCAGCAGCTTGGGCCATAATTCACCCCTCCACTTT
CDR3: CASSLGHNSPLHF

size: few
D: TRBD1
J: TRBJ2-7
V: TRBV6-2/TRBV6-3
DNA: TGTGCCAGCAGTTACCCTGGACAGGGAGCCTACGAGCAGTACTTC
CDR3: CASSYPGQGAYEQYF

size: .
D: TRBD2
J: TRBJ2-1
V: TRBV19
DNA: TGTGCCAGTAGTAGGAGACTAGCGGGGTTATCCTACAATGAGCAGTTCTTC
CDR3: CASSRRLAGLSYNEQFF

size: .
D: .
J: TRBJ2-5
V: TRBV11-2
DNA: TGTGCCAGCAGCTTATTGAGTTTAGAGACCCAGTACTTC
CDR3: CASSLLSLETQYF

size: .
D: .
J: TRBJ1-2
V: TRBV29-1
DNA: TGCAGCGTTTATCCCCCCCAGGGCCATGGCTACACCTTC
CDR3: CSVYPPQGHGYTF

size: few
D: TRBD2
J: TRBJ2-3
V: TRBV19
DNA: TGTGCCAGTAGTGTTCCCGGGGGGGATACGCAGTATTTT
CDR3: CASSVPGGDTQYF

size: few
D: .
J: TRBJ1-4
V: TRBV6-5
DNA: TGTGCCAGCAGCCTCCGGGACGGGAGTGAAAAACTGTTTTTT
CDR3: CASSLRDGSEKLFF